One and the same sample provided the 8 T cell receptor beta chains below, sequenced in a study of long-term antiretroviral therapy in people with HIV. With survey level as its setting, the immunoSEQ assay was v3.0. The table came from immunoSEQ multiplex PCR; TCRdb's copy has only in-frame clones and leaves some out. The table lists about 25,000 clones, approximately 88% of them singletons, with approximately 16% in the top ten. The specimen was unsorted PBMCs, collected 4.2 to 4.5 years after starting antiretroviral therapy. These receptors were obtained from a man aged 25-40 years with HIV.

CDR3 protein: CASSYWDGPNQPQHF. The CDR3 DNA reads TGTGCCAGCAGTTACTGGGACGGCCCCAATCAGCCCCAGCATTTT. V usage is TRBV6-6 and J usage is TRBJ1-5; TRBD1 is a possible D gene (5 bases). The V end lost 1 base, the J end lost 3 bases, and 10 bases lay between the germline ends. The CDR3 is 15 amino acids. Germline V gene data show CDR1 as MNHNY and CDR2 as SVGAGI (reference sequence).

The chain links TRBV6-6 to TRBJ2-7; tentatively, D is TRBD2 (6 bases). Germline lookup yields CDR1 MNHNY and CDR2 SVGAGI (reference sequence). The CDR3 totals 15 residues. V was pared by 5 bases and J by 2 bases, with 16 bases between. The CDR3 nucleotides are TGTGCCAGCAGTCTCTACCGACTAGTTCCCTACGAGCAGTACTTC. Amino acids: CASSLYRLVPYEQYF.

V gene TRBV10-3 combines with J gene TRBJ1-2, with D perhaps TRBD1 (6 bases). This CDR3 region has 12 residues. V was trimmed by 6 bases and J by 8 bases, leaving 13 bases between them. CDR1 and CDR2 from the germline V gene are ENHRY and SYGVKD. The CDR3 reads CAISPRGGGYTF. CDR3 DNA: TGTGCCATCAGCCCCAGGGGTGGCGGCTACACCTTC.

The chain joins TRBV6-5 to TRBJ1-2; D is possibly TRBD1 (5 bases). V lost 5 bases, J lost 10 bases, and 14 bases lay in between. The CDR3 loop spans 12 amino acids. Germline V gives CDR1 MNHEY, CDR2 SVGAGI. CDR3 residues: CASSPTGLFYTF. CDR3 sequence (DNA): TGTGCCAGCAGTCCGACGGGACTCTTCTACACCTTC.

This clone came up once. The chain recombines TRBV6-5 with TRBJ2-2; D gene uncertain. CDR3 size: 15 residues. Trimming took off 0 bases at V and 1 base at J, with 6 bases between the two ends. Germline CDR1 and CDR2: MNHEY and SVGAGI. The CDR3 is CASSYSRMNTGELFF. In nucleotides, the CDR3 is TGTGCCAGCAGTTACTCGAGGATGAACACCGGGGAGCTGTTTTTT.

The chain joins TRBV4-2 to TRBJ2-4, with 9 bases identical to TRBD1. Germline V gene sequence: CDR1 LGHNA, CDR2 YNFKEQ. This CDR3 comprises 15 residues. J lost 7 bases, V lost 1 base, and 5 bases had no gene match. The CDR3 sequence is CASSQGGTGRNIQYF. DNA of the CDR3: TGTGCCAGCAGCCAAGGTGGGACAGGGAGGAACATTCAGTACTTC.

This clone was seen once. This sequence joins TRBV30 and TRBJ1-6, with D maybe TRBD1 (5 bases). V was shortened by 7 bases and J by 5 bases, with 21 bases between the two germline ends. This CDR3 comprises 16 residues. Germline CDR1 and CDR2: GTSNPN and SVGIG (reference sequence). Here the CDR3 reads CASIAGANNHNSPLHF. The CDR3 nucleotides read TGTGCCTCCATAGCCGGGGCCAACAATCATAATTCACCCCTCCACTTT. The whole variable domain, remainder taken from reference TRBV30 and TRBJ1-6, is SQTIHQWPATLVQPVGSPLSLECTVEGTSNPNLYWYRQAAGRGLQLLFYSVGIGQISSEVPQNLSASRPQDRQFILSSKKLLLSDSGFYLCASIAGANNHNSPLHFGNGTRLTVT.

Only a few counts were recorded for this clone. The rearrangement uses TRBV28 and TRBJ2-7, with a weak D call TRBD1 (5 bases). The V gene's germline CDR1 is MDHEN and CDR2 SYDVKM. The CDR3 spans 15 residues. Trimming cost V 5 bases and J 4 bases, with 18 bases left between them. The CDR3 is CASSPPPGRAYEQYF. In DNA, the CDR3 is TGTGCCAGCAGTCCCCCTCCGGGCAGGGCTTACGAGCAGTACTTC.